This T cell receptor beta chain was recorded in a study of metastatic and nonmetastatic thyroid tumors. Whole-study context: It was across blood and tumor or nodule tissue from malignant and benign thyroid patients that repertoires were compared. General study points: Malignant thyroid tumors reportedly had TCR beta diversity that was significantly higher than in benign nodules, in blood and tumor.

A note on this clone: The antigen is not known.

The germline V and J ends were trimmed by 7 bases and 10 bases, with 23 bases remaining between them. Germline CDR1 MNHGY, CDR2 SVAAGI. The CDR3 spans 15 residues. Thyroid surgery was preceded by no treatment in any patient. As processed by the authors: CDR3 was compared across clinicopathological groups, and the resulting differences were used to build a distant-metastasis classifier for papillary thyroid cancer. MiXCR was used by TCRdb to re-call the PCR reads. The V and J calls follow TCRdb's processing rather than the paper's. The sample lists about 43,000 clones; roughly 3.1% were seen once. The V gene is TRBV6-9, the J gene TRBJ2-1; D is perhaps TRBD2 (6 bases). What was sequenced was blood. The sequence derives from a female donor with papillary thyroid cancer or a benign thyroid nodule (not recorded which). Some clones in this sample may be carry-over from other donors' samples. This CDR3 is CASNYYPGRAKEQFF. CDR3 bases: TGTGCCAGCAATTACTACCCCGGGAGAGCCAAGGAGCAGTTCTTC.